This T cell receptor beta chain was sequenced during a study of blood T cells in healthy people across ages. For the study at large: The template switching approach captured approximately one barcoded beta molecule for every two T cells. Findings of the study overall: Higher diversity and more naive CD4+ cells were features of long-lived donors, compared to aged donors.

A J-beta primer mix and a sample-barcoded 5' primer were used in a second PCR of roughly 6 to 11 cycles. MiXCR, run by TCRdb on the 5' RACE reads, gives a single entry per CDR3 protein. The sample holds some 640,000 distinct CDR3 sequences, under 30% seen once. This clonotype was detected a few times. The antigen is unknown. Germline CDR1 reads MNHEY; CDR2 reads SVGEGT. The ends lost 2 bases at V and 4 bases at J; junction bases unmatched: 12. This CDR3 is 17 amino acids long. Per individual sample, total RNA of at least 6 micrograms was extracted. This sequence originates from a woman at least 80 years old in good health. The V call is TRBV6-2 or TRBV6-3, the J call TRBJ1-2; 8 nucleotides agree with TRBD1. Material for sequencing was blood. The CDR3 DNA reads TGTGCCAGCAGTTACGCCGCAATCGGGACAGGTGGCTATGGCTACACCTTC. This codes for CASSYAAIGTGGYGYTF.